This T cell receptor (beta chain) was documented in a study of cytomegalovirus exposure and HLA in healthy donors. Study in general: In an earlier analysis, around 100 million unique TCR beta sequences were found from 150 million to 200 million T cells. An early data release held 75 million to 100 million unique TCRs from HLA-typed donors.

Trimming pared 7 bases from V and 1 base from J, leaving 10 bases between. The germline gives CDR1 MRHNA, CDR2 SNTAGT. This CDR3 is 13 amino acids long. PCR employed 60 Vbeta and 13 Jbeta primers. Data came from immunoSEQ multiplex PCR; TCRdb stores just in-frame clones and leaves some out. The repertoire consists of 170,000 or so clones, with roughly 78% occurring once and the leading ten covering about 13%. The gene calls are TRBV6-4 and TRBJ1-1; D is possibly TRBD1 (6 bases). This receptor was identified in a woman aged 50 to 65 in good health and CMV-seropositive. The sample comprised PBMCs. CDR3 in amino acids: CASKRTANTEAFF. CDR3 sequence (DNA): TGTGCCAGCAAGAGGACAGCGAACACTGAAGCTTTCTTT.